The present entry profiles one T cell receptor beta chain with its context. Its antigen is as yet unknown. This PCR relied on a set of 60 Vbeta primers and 13 Jbeta primers. Generated by immunoSEQ multiplex PCR, the TCRdb table keeps only in-frame clones and is missing some. The table has under 200,000 clones, more than 60% seen once. The data derive from a study of cytomegalovirus exposure and HLA in healthy donors. Germline V gives CDR1 SGHKS, CDR2 YYEKEE (reference sequence). V was cut by 7 bases and J by 0 bases, with 22 bases left in between. CDR3 length: 18 amino acids. Study results and caveats: Data from an earlier analysis indicated that most TCR beta V segments were productive either about 87% or about 30% of the time. There were several of the most significant clusters that appeared linked to common viral pathogens in a later analysis. The investigators catalogued 150 or so TCR beta chains as cytomegalovirus-associated.

This clonotype was obtained from a woman aged 45-60 years in good health and CMV-seropositive. The chain uses TRBV5-5 and TRBJ2-2; TRBD1 is a possible D gene (5 bases). Sample: PBMCs. CDR3 bases: TGTGCCAGCTGTCAACTTCCCCAGGGTACTACGAACACCGGGGAGCTGTTTTTT. This codes for CASCQLPQGTTNTGELFF.